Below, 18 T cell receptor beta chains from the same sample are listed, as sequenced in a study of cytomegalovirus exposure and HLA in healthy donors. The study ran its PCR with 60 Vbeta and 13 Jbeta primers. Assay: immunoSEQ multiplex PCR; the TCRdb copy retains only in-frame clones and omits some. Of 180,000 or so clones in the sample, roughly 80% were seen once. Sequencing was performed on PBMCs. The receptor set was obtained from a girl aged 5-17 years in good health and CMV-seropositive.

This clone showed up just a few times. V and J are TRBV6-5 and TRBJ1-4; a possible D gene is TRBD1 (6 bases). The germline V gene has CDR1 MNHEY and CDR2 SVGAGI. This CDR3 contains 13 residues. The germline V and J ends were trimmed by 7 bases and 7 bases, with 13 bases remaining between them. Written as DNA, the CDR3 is TGTGCCAGCAAACAGGGTTCGGGTGAAAAACTGTTTTTT. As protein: CASKQGSGEKLFF.

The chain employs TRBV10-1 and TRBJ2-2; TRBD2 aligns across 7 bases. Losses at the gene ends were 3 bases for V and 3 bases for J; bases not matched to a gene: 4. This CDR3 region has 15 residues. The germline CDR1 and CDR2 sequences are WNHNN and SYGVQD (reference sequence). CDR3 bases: TGCGCCAGCAGTGAAGGGACTACTCACACCGGGGAGCTGTTTTTT. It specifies CASSEGTTHTGELFF.

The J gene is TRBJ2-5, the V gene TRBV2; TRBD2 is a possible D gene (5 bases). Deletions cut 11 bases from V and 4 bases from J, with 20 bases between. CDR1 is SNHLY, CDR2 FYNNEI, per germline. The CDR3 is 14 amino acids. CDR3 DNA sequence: TGTGCCGGCATACCCCGGACTTCCGCAGAGACCCAGTACTTC. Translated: CAGIPRTSAETQYF.

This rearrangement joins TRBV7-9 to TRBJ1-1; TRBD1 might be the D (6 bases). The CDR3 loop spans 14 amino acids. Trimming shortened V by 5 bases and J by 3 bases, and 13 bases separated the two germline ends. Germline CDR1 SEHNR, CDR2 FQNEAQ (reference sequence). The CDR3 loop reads CASSVGTRDTEAFF. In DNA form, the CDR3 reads TGTGCCAGCAGCGTCGGGACAAGGGACACTGAAGCTTTCTTT.

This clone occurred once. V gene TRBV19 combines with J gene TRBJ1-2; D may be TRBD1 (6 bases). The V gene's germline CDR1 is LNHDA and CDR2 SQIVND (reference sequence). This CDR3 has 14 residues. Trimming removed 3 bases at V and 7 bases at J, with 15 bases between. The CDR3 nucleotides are TGTGCCAGTAGTATGGGGGCCGGGCGGCCTGGCTACACCTTC. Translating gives CASSMGAGRPGYTF.

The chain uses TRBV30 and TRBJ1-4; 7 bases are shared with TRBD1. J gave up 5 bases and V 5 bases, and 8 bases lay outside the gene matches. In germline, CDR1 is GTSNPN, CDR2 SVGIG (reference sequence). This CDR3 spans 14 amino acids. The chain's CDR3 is CAWCPDRVNEKLFF. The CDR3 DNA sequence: TGTGCCTGGTGCCCCGACAGGGTAAATGAAAAACTGTTTTTT.

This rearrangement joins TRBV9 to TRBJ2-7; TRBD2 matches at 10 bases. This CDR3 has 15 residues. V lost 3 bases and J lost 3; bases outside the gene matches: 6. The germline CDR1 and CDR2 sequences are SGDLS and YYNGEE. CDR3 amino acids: CASSGGASGSYEQYF. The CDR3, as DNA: TGTGCCAGCAGCGGTGGGGCTAGCGGGAGCTACGAGCAGTACTTC. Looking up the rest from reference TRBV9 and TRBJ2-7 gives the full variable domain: DSGVTQTPKHLITATGQRVTLRCSPRSGDLSVYWYQQSLDQGLQFLIQYYNGEERAKGNILERFSAQQFPDLHSELNLSSLELGDSALYFCASSGGASGSYEQYFGPGTRLTVT.

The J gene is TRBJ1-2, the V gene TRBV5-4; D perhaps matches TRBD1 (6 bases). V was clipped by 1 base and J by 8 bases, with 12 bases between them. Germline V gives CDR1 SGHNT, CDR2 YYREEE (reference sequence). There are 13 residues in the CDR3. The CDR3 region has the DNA TGTGCCAGCAGCTTGCCAGGGGCTATAGGCTACACCTTC. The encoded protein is CASSLPGAIGYTF.

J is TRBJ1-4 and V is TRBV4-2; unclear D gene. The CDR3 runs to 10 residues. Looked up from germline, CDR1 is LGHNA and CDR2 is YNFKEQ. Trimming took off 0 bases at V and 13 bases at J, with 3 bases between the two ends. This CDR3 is CASSQDRLFF. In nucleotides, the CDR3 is TGTGCCAGCAGCCAAGATAGACTGTTTTTT.

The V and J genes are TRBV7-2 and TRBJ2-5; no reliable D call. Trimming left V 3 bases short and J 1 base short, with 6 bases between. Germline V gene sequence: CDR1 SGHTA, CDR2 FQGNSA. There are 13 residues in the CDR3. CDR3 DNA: TGTGCCAGCAGCTTTCCCGTCCAAGAGACCCAGTACTTC. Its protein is CASSFPVQETQYF.

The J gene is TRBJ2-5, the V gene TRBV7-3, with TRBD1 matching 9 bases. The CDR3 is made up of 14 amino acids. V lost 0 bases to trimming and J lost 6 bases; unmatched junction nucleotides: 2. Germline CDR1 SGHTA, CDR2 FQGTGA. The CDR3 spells CASSLTGQGQTQYF. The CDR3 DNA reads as TGTGCCAGCAGCTTAACGGGACAGGGACAGACCCAGTACTTC.

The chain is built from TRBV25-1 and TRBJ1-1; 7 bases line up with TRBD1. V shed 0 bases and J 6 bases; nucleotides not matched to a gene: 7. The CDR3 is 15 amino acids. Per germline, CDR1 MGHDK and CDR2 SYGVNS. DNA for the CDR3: TGTGCCAGCAGTGAATATGGTAGGGGGCGGTCTGAAGCTTTCTTT. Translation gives CASSEYGRGRSEAFF. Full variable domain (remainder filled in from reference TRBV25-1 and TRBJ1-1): EADIYQTPRYLVIGTGKKITLECSQTMGHDKMYWYQQDPGMELHLIHYSYGVNSTEKGDLSSESTVSRIRTEHFPLTLESARPSHTSQYLCASSEYGRGRSEAFFGQGTRLTVV.

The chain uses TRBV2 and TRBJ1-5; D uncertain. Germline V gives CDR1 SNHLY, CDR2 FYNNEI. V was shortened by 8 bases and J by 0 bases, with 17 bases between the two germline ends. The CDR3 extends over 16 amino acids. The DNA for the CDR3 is TGTGCCAGCCGACTGACGGAACCCTATAGCAATCAGCCCCAGCATTTT. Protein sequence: CASRLTEPYSNQPQHF.

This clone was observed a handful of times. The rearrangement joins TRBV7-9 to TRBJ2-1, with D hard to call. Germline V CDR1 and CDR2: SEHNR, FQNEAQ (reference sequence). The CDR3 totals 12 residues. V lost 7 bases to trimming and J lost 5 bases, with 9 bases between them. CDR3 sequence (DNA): TGTGCCAGCACCGACCGGGACAATGAGCAGTTCTTC. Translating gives CASTDRDNEQFF.

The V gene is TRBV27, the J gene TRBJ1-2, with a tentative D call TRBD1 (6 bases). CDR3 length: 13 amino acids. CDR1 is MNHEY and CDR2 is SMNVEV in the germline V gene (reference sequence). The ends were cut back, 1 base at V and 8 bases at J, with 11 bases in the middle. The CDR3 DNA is TGTGCCAGCAGTTTATATACAGGGAAGGGCTACACCTTC. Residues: CASSLYTGKGYTF.

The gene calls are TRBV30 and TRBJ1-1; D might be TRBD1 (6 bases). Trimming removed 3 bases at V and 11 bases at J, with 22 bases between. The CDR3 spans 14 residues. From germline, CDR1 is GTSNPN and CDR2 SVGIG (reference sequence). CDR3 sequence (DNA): TGTGCCTGGAGACTATATACTCAGGGGTCATCGGCTTTCTTT. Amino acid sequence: CAWRLYTQGSSAFF.

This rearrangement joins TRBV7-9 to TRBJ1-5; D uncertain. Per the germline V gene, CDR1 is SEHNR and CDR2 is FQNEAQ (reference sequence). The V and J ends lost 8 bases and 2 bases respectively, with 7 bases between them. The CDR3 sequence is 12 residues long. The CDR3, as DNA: TGTGCCAGCCAAGAGGGCAATCAGCCCCAGCATTTT. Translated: CASQEGNQPQHF.

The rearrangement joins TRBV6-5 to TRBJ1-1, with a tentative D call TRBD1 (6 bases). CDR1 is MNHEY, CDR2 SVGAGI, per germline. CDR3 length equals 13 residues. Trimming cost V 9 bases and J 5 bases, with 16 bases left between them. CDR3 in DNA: TGTGCCAGAAGTCAACAGGGAGGGACTGAAGCTTTCTTT. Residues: CARSQQGGTEAFF.